This T cell receptor beta chain emerged from a study of circulating CD8 cells and anti-PD-1 response in melanoma. Study overall: Patients received intravenous nivolumab, 3 mg/kg, every 2 weeks.

By share, this clonotype counts as medium-sized. Using approximately 15 ng of total RNA, TCR libraries were made with the QIAseq Immune Repertoire TCR panel. From the reads, TCRdb called clonotypes with MiXCR, one entry per CDR3 protein. The data contain roughly 890 distinct CDR3 sequences, more than 9% of them singletons. This CDR3 contains 15 residues. Per the germline V gene, CDR1 is SGHTA and CDR2 is FQGTGA. V dropped 3 bases and J dropped 3; count of bases not matched to a gene: 7. Four subsets defined by PD-1 and/or TIGIT were sorted from live CD3+CD8+TCRalphabeta+ cells. This chain joins TRBV7-3 and TRBJ2-5, with TRBD1 matching 7 bases. The sample was CD8+ T cells from PBMCs, taken at baseline or after one month of anti-PD-1 therapy (not recorded which). This sequence was found in a human donor with melanoma. The DNA of the CDR3 is TGTGCCAGCAGCTTTATGAGGGGGCAAAAAGAGACCCAGTACTTC. As protein: CASSFMRGQKETQYF.